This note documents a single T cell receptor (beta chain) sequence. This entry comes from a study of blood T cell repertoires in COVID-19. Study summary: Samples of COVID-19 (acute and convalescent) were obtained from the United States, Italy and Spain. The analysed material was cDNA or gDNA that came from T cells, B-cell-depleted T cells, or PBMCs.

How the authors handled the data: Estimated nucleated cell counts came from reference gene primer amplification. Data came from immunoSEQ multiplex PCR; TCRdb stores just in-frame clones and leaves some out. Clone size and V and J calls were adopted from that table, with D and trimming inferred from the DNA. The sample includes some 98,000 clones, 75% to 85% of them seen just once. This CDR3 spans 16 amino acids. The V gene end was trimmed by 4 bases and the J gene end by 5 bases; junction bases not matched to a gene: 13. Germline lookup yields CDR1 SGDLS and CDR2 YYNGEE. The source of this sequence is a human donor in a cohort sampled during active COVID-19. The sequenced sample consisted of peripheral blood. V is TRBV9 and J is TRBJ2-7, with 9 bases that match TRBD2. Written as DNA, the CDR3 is TGTGCCAGCAGCCCAGAGGGGCGGGAGGGCCGGAACGAGCAGTACTTC. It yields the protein CASSPEGREGRNEQYF.